Below are 4 T cell receptor beta chains sequenced from a single sample in a study of T cell responses to AZD1222 COVID-19 vaccine. The method was immunoSEQ multiplex PCR; TCRdb's version includes in-frame clones alone and lacks a portion of them. Of approximately 100,000 clones listed, 80% to 90% are singletons. Sequences were derived from peripheral blood, sampled 28 days after the second AZD1222 dose. The receptors here all came from an adult who received the AZD1222 COVID-19 vaccine.

The J gene is TRBJ1-2, the V gene TRBV15, with 7 bases fitting TRBD1. The CDR3 is 13 amino acids. V shed 5 bases and J 10 bases; nucleotides not matched to a gene: 10. Germline CDR1 is LNHNV and CDR2 is YYDKDF (reference sequence). For the CDR3, the DNA is TGTGCCACCAGCCGGACAGGACAAACTCACTACACCTTC. Amino acid sequence: CATSRTGQTHYTF.

V gene TRBV3-1 (or the pseudogene TRBV3-2) combines with J gene TRBJ1-2; D is uncertain. V dropped 2 bases and J dropped 4 bases, with 8 bases sitting between them. The germline CDR1 and CDR2 sequences are LGHDT and YNNKEL (reference sequence). The CDR3 spans 13 residues. The chain's CDR3 is CASSQLSSYGYTF. CDR3 coding DNA: TGTGCCAGCAGCCAACTATCCTCCTATGGCTACACCTTC.

This clone was picked up a small number of times. The chain has TRBV23-1 and TRBJ2-3; D is unresolved. TRBV23-1 is an open reading frame, and its role is uncertain. The CDR3 consists of 15 residues. V lost 0 bases to trimming and J lost 1 base, with 8 bases between them. The CDR3 DNA follows: TGCGCCAGCAGTCAATCCGATTTGGGCACAGATACGCAGTATTTT. Translating gives CASSQSDLGTDTQYF.

The chain uses TRBV9 and TRBJ2-7, with D possibly TRBD1 on 6 matching bases. Germline lookup yields CDR1 SGDLS and CDR2 YYNGEE. CDR3 size: 12 residues. V was pared by 4 bases and J by 5 bases, with 10 bases between. The CDR3 protein is CASSSQGDEQYF. CDR3 DNA sequence: TGTGCCAGCAGCTCACAGGGCGACGAGCAGTACTTC.